This T cell receptor beta chain derives from a study of CD4 T cells in relation to SARS-CoV-2 and coronaviruses. As concerns this clone: What it binds is unknown.

This CDR3 comprises 15 residues. V shed 4 bases and J shed 4 bases, with 17 bases lying between them. Germline CDR1 is LGHDT and CDR2 is YNNKEL (reference sequence). The unexposed donors gave CD4+ T cells in about 2011-2019, prior to COVID-19. Isolation of CD4+ T cells took place after about 10 days in culture. The data were produced by immunoSEQ multiplex PCR, yet TCRdb's version contains in-frame clones alone and is incomplete. Among around 22,000 clones listed, about 80% were seen once. The chain links TRBV3-1 (or the pseudogene TRBV3-2) to TRBJ2-7; the D gene is possibly TRBD1 (5 bases). Sequenced: CD4+ T cells from PBMCs, cultured in vitro. This TCR was recovered from a human donor in good health. CDR3 sequence reads: CASSPRLRQGYEQYF. The CDR3 DNA reads TGTGCCAGCAGCCCGCGCCTCCGGCAGGGTTACGAGCAGTACTTC.